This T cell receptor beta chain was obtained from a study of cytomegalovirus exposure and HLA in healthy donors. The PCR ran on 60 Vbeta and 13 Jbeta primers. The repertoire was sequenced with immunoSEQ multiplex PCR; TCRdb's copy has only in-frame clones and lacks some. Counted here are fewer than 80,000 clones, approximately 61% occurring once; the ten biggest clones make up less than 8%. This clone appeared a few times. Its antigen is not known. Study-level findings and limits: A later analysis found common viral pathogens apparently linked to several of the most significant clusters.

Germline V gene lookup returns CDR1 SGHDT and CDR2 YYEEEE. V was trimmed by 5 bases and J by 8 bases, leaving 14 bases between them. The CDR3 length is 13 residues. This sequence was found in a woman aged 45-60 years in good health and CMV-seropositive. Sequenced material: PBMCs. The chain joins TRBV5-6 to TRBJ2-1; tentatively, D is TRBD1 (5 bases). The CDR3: CASRFQGTDEQFF. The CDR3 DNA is TGTGCCAGCAGATTTCAGGGTACCGATGAGCAGTTCTTC. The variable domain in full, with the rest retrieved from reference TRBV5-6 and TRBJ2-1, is DAGVTQSPTHLIKTRGQQVTLRCSPKSGHDTVSWYQQALGQGPQFIFQYYEEEERQRGNFPDRFSGHQFPNYSSELNVNALLLGDSALYLCASRFQGTDEQFFGPGTRLTVL.